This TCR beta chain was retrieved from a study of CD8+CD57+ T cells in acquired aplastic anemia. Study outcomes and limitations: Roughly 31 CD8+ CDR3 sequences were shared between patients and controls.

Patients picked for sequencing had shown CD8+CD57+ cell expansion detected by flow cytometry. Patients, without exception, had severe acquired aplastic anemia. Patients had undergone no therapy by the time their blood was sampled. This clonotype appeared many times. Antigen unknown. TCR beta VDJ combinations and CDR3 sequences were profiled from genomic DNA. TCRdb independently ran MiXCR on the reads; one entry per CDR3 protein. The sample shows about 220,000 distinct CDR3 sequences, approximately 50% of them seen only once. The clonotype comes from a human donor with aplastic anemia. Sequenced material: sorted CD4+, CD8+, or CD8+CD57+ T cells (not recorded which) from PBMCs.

DNA of the CDR3: TGTGCCAGTAGTATGGGCAGCACTCCAAATCAGCCCCAGCATTTT. It translates to CASSMGSTPNQPQHF. The chain carries TRBV19 and TRBJ1-5; D uncertain. Trimming cost V 3 bases and J 4 bases, with 13 bases left between them. There are 15 residues in the CDR3. Germline loops: CDR1 LNHDA, CDR2 SQIVND (reference sequence).